These T cell receptor beta chains were read from a single sample in a study of tumor-infiltrating lymphocytes in oesophageal squamous cell carcinoma. MiXCR, applied by TCRdb to the PCR reads, yields one record per CDR3 protein. The top ten clones hold around 44% of a sample with about 14,000 distinct CDR3 sequences, roughly 44% of them seen once. The sample was blood. Source of these receptors: a male donor with esophageal squamous cell carcinoma. Each CDR3 is given with its conserved first and last residue. Each record gives: J gene, D gene, V gene, clone size, CDR3 protein, CDR3 DNA. The D gene is left open where the match is weak. The size field is filled for only some rows; it gives once, few, many or a size class.

TRBJ2-7	TRBD1	TRBV6-1	NA	CASSLGTGVREQYF	TGTGCCAGCAGCCTCGGGACAGGGGTTCGGGAGCAGTACTTC
TRBJ1-1	NA	TRBV18	few	CASSTRDGNTEAFF	TGTGCCAGCTCCACGCGGGACGGCAACACTGAAGCTTTCTTT
TRBJ1-5	NA	TRBV28	NA	CASSLGGGSQPQHF	TGTGCCAGCAGTTTAGGGGGGGGTAGTCAGCCCCAGCATTTT
TRBJ2-5	TRBD1	TRBV7-2	NA	CASTWPGQGWKRETQYF	TGTGCCAGCACCTGGCCGGGACAGGGATGGAAGCGGGAGACCCAGTACTTC
TRBJ2-7	TRBD2	TRBV6-8	NA	CASSPPRGSGTSYEQYF	TGTGCCAGCAGCCCCCCGAGGGGTAGCGGGACCTCCTACGAGCAGTACTTC
TRBJ2-5	NA	TRBV6-6	medium-sized	CASSYRGSGETQYF	TGTGCCAGCAGTTACCGTGGCTCAGGCGAGACCCAGTACTTC
TRBJ1-5	NA	TRBV12-3/TRBV12-4	NA	CASSSRGNSNQPQHF	TGTGCCAGCAGTAGTCGGGGGAATAGCAATCAGCCCCAGCATTTT
TRBJ2-1	TRBD1	TRBV12-3/TRBV12-4	NA	CASSLVGTGGPQFF	TGTGCCAGCAGTTTAGTAGGGACAGGGGGCCCGCAGTTCTTC
TRBJ2-3	NA	TRBV28	many	CASTGGAAITDTQYF	TGTGCCAGCACCGGAGGAGCGGCAATCACAGATACGCAGTATTTT
TRBJ2-1	NA	TRBV7-3	medium-sized	CASSLNPGYNEQFF	TGTGCCAGCAGCTTAAATCCGGGGTACAATGAGCAGTTCTTC
TRBJ2-7	NA	TRBV7-2	NA	CASSLGWSSYNEQYF	TGTGCCAGCAGCTTAGGGTGGAGCTCCTACAATGAGCAGTACTTC
TRBJ2-7	TRBD2	TRBV5-1	once	CASSLVSGSIYEQYF	TGCGCCAGCAGCTTGGTTAGCGGGAGCATTTACGAGCAGTACTTC
TRBJ1-3	NA	TRBV7-2	NA	CASSSRTVSGNTIYF	TGTGCCAGCAGCTCAAGAACGGTATCTGGAAACACCATATATTTT
TRBJ2-3	NA	TRBV7-2	NA	CASSPTIGESTDTQYF	TGTGCCAGCAGCCCTACGATCGGGGAGAGCACAGATACGCAGTATTTT
TRBJ2-3	NA	TRBV5-6	many	CASSYSGLRDTQYF	TGTGCCAGCAGCTATAGCGGACTGAGAGATACGCAGTATTTT
TRBJ2-7	NA	TRBV6-1	few	CASSALEGVGAYEQYF	TGTGCCAGCAGCGCACTGGAGGGAGTTGGCGCCTACGAGCAGTACTTC
TRBJ2-3	NA	TRBV28	many	CASSLSGGPADTQYF	TGTGCCAGCAGTTTATCAGGCGGGCCTGCAGATACGCAGTATTTT
TRBJ2-1	NA	TRBV6-9	NA	CASSVVTSSYNEQFF	TGTGCCAGCAGTGTCGTCACGAGCTCCTACAATGAGCAGTTCTTC
TRBJ2-6	NA	TRBV11-2	NA	CASSLSTGTPLSGANVLTF	TGTGCCAGCAGCTTATCAACGGGGACACCTCTCTCTGGGGCCAACGTCCTGACTTTC
TRBJ2-3	TRBD2	TRBV12-3/TRBV12-4	NA	CASNLLAEATDTQYF	TGTGCCAGCAATCTCCTAGCGGAGGCCACAGATACGCAGTATTTT
TRBJ2-6	TRBD1	TRBV9	NA	CASSARDRGTGANVLTF	TGTGCCAGCAGCGCCCGGGACAGGGGAACCGGGGCCAACGTCCTGACTTTC
TRBJ2-7	NA	TRBV7-8	few	CASSLGRAYEQYF	TGTGCCAGCAGCTTAGGGAGGGCCTACGAGCAGTACTTC
TRBJ2-5	TRBD2	TRBV7-8	NA	CASSFPGLAGGETQYF	TGTGCCAGCAGCTTCCCGGGACTAGCGGGAGGAGAGACCCAGTACTTC
TRBJ2-3	NA	TRBV28	NA	CASSDNAVADTQYF	TGTGCCAGCAGTGACAACGCGGTGGCAGATACACAGTATTTT
TRBJ2-3	NA	TRBV7-3	few	CASSLGGTQYF	TGTGCCAGCAGCTTGGGCGGTACGCAGTATTTT
TRBJ1-2	TRBD1	TRBV12-3/TRBV12-4	many	CASRSTGGAYGYTF	TGTGCCAGCAGATCGACAGGGGGCGCCTATGGCTACACCTTC
TRBJ2-1	TRBD2	TRBV7-3	medium-sized	CASSPAGTSRYNEQFF	TGTGCCAGCAGCCCAGCCGGGACTAGCAGGTACAATGAGCAGTTCTTC
TRBJ2-1	TRBD1	TRBV7-9	NA	CASSSRPDRGRGEQFF	TGTGCCAGCAGCTCTCGCCCCGACAGGGGGCGGGGTGAGCAGTTCTTC
TRBJ2-1	TRBD2	TRBV7-2	once	CASSFDGLWAGEPYNEQFF	TGTGCCAGCAGCTTCGACGGCCTCTGGGCGGGAGAACCCTACAATGAGCAGTTCTTC
TRBJ2-1	NA	TRBV7-4	NA	CASSSLAPPTVRSYNEQFF	TGTGCCAGCAGCTCCTTGGCACCTCCGACAGTCCGCTCCTACAATGAGCAGTTCTTC
TRBJ2-5	TRBD1	TRBV6-1	once	CASSDGTGGIEQYF	TGTGCCAGCAGTGACGGGACAGGGGGCATTGAGCAGTACTTC
TRBJ2-5	TRBD1	TRBV7-2	few	CASSLGDRGYQETQYF	TGTGCCAGCAGCTTAGGGGACAGGGGATACCAAGAGACCCAGTACTTC
TRBJ1-1	NA	TRBV10-3	NA	CAISESQLDLNTEAFF	TGTGCCATCAGTGAATCACAGCTAGACCTGAACACTGAAGCTTTCTTT